This TCR beta chain is from a study of molecular identifiers for immune sequencing clone quantification. Study-wide background: In replicates, RNA taken from approximately 22,000 or 94,000 naive CD8 cells was divided five ways, and four portions underwent sequencing.

TCRdb re-analysed the PCR reads in MiXCR, keeping a single row per CDR3 protein. Of hundreds of thousands of distinct CDR3 sequences in the sample, over 25% were seen once. This clonotype was observed at least ten times. The CDR3 contains 13 residues. Germline V gene lookup returns CDR1 LGHDT and CDR2 YNNKEL (reference sequence). Trimming shortened V by 0 bases and J by 6 bases, and 9 bases separated the two germline ends. The sequence was obtained from a human donor in good health. Some libraries in this study had Jurkat cell RNA spiked in. V usage is TRBV3-1 and J usage is TRBJ2-7; D is unclear. Sequenced: naive CD8+ T cells from blood, with Jurkat cell RNA spiked in. Subset meaning: FACS-sorted CD8+CD4-CCR7+CD45RA+ naive T cells. In nucleotides, the CDR3 is TGTGCCAGCAGCCAAGACAGTTGGGGCGAGCAGTACTTC. This translates into CASSQDSWGEQYF.